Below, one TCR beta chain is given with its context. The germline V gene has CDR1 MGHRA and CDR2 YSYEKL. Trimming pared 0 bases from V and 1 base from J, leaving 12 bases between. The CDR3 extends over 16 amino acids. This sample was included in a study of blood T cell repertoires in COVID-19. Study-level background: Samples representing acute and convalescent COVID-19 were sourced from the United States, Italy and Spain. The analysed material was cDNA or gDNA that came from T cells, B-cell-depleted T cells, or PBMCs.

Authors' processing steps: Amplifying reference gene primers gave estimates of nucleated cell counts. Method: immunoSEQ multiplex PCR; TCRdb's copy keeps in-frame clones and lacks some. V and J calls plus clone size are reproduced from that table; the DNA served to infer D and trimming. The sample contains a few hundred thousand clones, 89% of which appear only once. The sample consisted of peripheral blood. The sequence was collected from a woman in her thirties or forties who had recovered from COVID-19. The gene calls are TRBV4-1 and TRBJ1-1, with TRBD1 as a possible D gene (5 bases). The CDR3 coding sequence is TGCGCCAGCAGCCAAGAAGGGGCAGGGCGGAACACTGAAGCTTTCTTT. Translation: CASSQEGAGRNTEAFF.